This T cell receptor (beta chain) comes out of a study of OX40 agonist ivuxolimab in advanced cancers. Study details: The dose of intravenous ivuxolimab that patients received every 2 weeks ranged from 0.01 to 10 mg/kg.

Trimming shortened V by 8 bases and J by 5 bases, and 10 bases separated the two germline ends. The CDR3 length is 11 residues. The germline CDR1 and CDR2 sequences are SGHVS and FQNEAQ. Method: immunoSEQ multiplex PCR; TCRdb's copy keeps in-frame clones and lacks some. The data hold about 80,000 clones, with 85% to 90% observed a single time. The chain couples TRBV7-8 to TRBJ2-7; D may be TRBD1 or TRBD2 (5 bases each). The starting material was CD4+ or CD8+ T cells sorted from blood, obtained in a trial of the OX40 agonist ivuxolimab. The clonotype comes from an adult with an advanced solid tumor such as melanoma, head and neck, liver or kidney cancer. CDR3 bases: TGTGCCAGCGGGGGAAGTAACGAGCAGTACTTC. Its protein product is CASGGSNEQYF.